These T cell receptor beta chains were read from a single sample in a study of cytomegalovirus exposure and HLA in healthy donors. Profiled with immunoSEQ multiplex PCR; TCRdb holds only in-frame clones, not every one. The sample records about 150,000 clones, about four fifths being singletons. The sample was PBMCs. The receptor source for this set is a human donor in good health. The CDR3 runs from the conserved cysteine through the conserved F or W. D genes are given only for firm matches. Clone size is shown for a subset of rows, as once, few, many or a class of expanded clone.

CDR3 DNA: TGTGCCAGCAGCTCTGCCGTATGGAGCTCCTACAATGAGCAGTTCTTC
CDR3 protein: CASSSAVWSSYNEQFF
clone size: .
D gene: .
J gene: TRBJ2-1
V gene: TRBV7-6

CDR3 DNA: TGTGCCAGCAGTGAAGCCCCGGGACAGGTCAGCACTGAAGCTTTCTTT
CDR3 protein: CASSEAPGQVSTEAFF
clone size: .
D gene: TRBD1
J gene: TRBJ1-1
V gene: TRBV2

CDR3 DNA: TGTGCCATCAGTGGACAGGGGGGGAACACTGAAGCTTTCTTT
CDR3 protein: CAISGQGGNTEAFF
clone size: few
D gene: TRBD1
J gene: TRBJ1-1
V gene: TRBV10-3

CDR3 DNA: TGCGCCAGCAGCGGAGTACGACAGGGGGGTGACTTTCACACCTTC
CDR3 protein: CASSGVRQGGDFHTF
clone size: once
D gene: TRBD1
J gene: TRBJ1-2
V gene: TRBV4-1

CDR3 DNA: TGTGCCAGCAGTAAGACTAGCGGGTACTCCTACGAGCAGTACTTC
CDR3 protein: CASSKTSGYSYEQYF
clone size: .
D gene: TRBD2
J gene: TRBJ2-7
V gene: TRBV6-5

CDR3 DNA: TGCGCCAGCAGCCAGTACTGGTTAAGCCTACCTACCTACGAGCAGTACTTC
CDR3 protein: CASSQYWLSLPTYEQYF
clone size: .
D gene: .
J gene: TRBJ2-7
V gene: TRBV4-1

CDR3 DNA: TGTGCCAGTAGTCCTATTTTCCCGGGACAAGGGCTTAATAGCAATCAGCCCCAGCATTTT
CDR3 protein: CASSPIFPGQGLNSNQPQHF
clone size: .
D gene: .
J gene: TRBJ1-5
V gene: TRBV19

CDR3 DNA: TGTGCCAGTAGTATTGGTGCTAGCTCCTACAATGAGCAGTTCTTC
CDR3 protein: CASSIGASSYNEQFF
clone size: .
D gene: .
J gene: TRBJ2-1
V gene: TRBV19

CDR3 DNA: TGTGCCAGCAGTGTCCACCCGGGAGCTTTCTTT
CDR3 protein: CASSVHPGAFF
clone size: few
D gene: .
J gene: TRBJ1-1
V gene: TRBV6-1

CDR3 DNA: TGTGCCAGCAGTTTTCCGAATCAGCCCCAGCATTTT
CDR3 protein: CASSFPNQPQHF
clone size: once
D gene: .
J gene: TRBJ1-5
V gene: TRBV28

CDR3 DNA: TGTGCCAGCAGCTGGGGACGAGCGCGGGCGGGGCTGAATGAGCAGTTCTTC
CDR3 protein: CASSWGRARAGLNEQFF
clone size: .
D gene: .
J gene: TRBJ2-1
V gene: TRBV7-3

CDR3 DNA: TGTGCCAGCAGCTTAATGGGACAGGGGGCTGGCGGGGCCAACGTCCTGACTTTC
CDR3 protein: CASSLMGQGAGGANVLTF
clone size: .
D gene: TRBD1
J gene: TRBJ2-6
V gene: TRBV7-9

CDR3 DNA: TGTGCCAGCAGTTTACAGGGGGCTAAGGTCACCGGGGAGCTGTTTTTT
CDR3 protein: CASSLQGAKVTGELFF
clone size: .
D gene: TRBD1
J gene: TRBJ2-2
V gene: TRBV2

CDR3 DNA: TGTGCCAGCAGCCCCCTTGATGGCTACACCTTC
CDR3 protein: CASSPLDGYTF
clone size: few
D gene: .
J gene: TRBJ1-2
V gene: TRBV2

CDR3 DNA: TGTGCCAGCAGTGAATATCAGGGTCCTGGGTCCTACGAGCAGTACTTC
CDR3 protein: CASSEYQGPGSYEQYF
clone size: .
D gene: .
J gene: TRBJ2-7
V gene: TRBV2

CDR3 DNA: TGCGCCAGCAGCCAAGATCACGGGGGATTTAGGGATCAGCCCCAGCATTTT
CDR3 protein: CASSQDHGGFRDQPQHF
clone size: .
D gene: .
J gene: TRBJ1-5
V gene: TRBV4-3

CDR3 DNA: TGTGCCAGCAGGAGGGACAGTGTACGTGGCTACACCTTC
CDR3 protein: CASRRDSVRGYTF
clone size: .
D gene: TRBD1
J gene: TRBJ1-2
V gene: TRBV2

CDR3 DNA: TGTGCCAGCAGTCCGAGCGGGAGTCGGGACACCGGGGAGCTGTTTTTT
CDR3 protein: CASSPSGSRDTGELFF
clone size: .
D gene: TRBD2
J gene: TRBJ2-2
V gene: TRBV28